Each of the 32 T cell receptor beta chains below was sequenced from the same sample in a study of blood T cells in healthy people across ages. A J-beta primer mix and a sample-barcoded 5' primer were used in a second PCR of about 7 to 12 cycles. TCRdb independently ran MiXCR on the 5' RACE reads; one entry per CDR3 protein. The repertoire holds roughly 900,000 distinct CDR3 sequences, around 49% seen once, with about an eighth in the top ten. The sequenced sample consisted of blood. All receptors come from a man aged 25-45 years in good health.

The chain carries TRBV4-1 and TRBJ2-5; TRBD2 agrees at 8 bases. Losses at the gene ends were 1 base for V and 5 bases for J; bases not matched to a gene: 3. CDR3 length: 14 residues. Looked up from germline, CDR1 is MGHRA and CDR2 is YSYEKL. CDR3 nucleotides: TGCGCCAGCAGCCAAGTGTCGGGAGGGGAGACCCAGTACTTC. The encoded protein is CASSQVSGGETQYF.

V gene TRBV30 combines with J gene TRBJ2-4; D remains ambiguous. Matching the DNA end better, TRBJ2-7 makes the J call doubtful. CDR1 and CDR2 from the germline V gene are GTSNPN and SVGIG (reference sequence). The CDR3 runs to 12 residues. CDR3 in DNA: TGTGCCTGGAGTGCTTGGGGCTACGAGCAGTACTTC. It translates to CAWSAWGYEQYF.

The rearrangement joins TRBV20-1 to TRBJ1-2; D gene ambiguous. The CDR3 totals 13 residues. Trimming shortened V by 3 bases and J by 4 bases, and 12 bases separated the two germline ends. Germline loops: CDR1 DFQATT, CDR2 SNEGSKA (reference sequence). Written as DNA, the CDR3 is TGCAGTGCTAGCGAACGGCGGTCCTATGGCTACACCTTC. Encoded protein: CSASERRSYGYTF.

This clonotype was found many times. The rearrangement joins TRBV5-1 to TRBJ2-3; 10 bases align to TRBD1. V lost 0 bases, J lost 6 bases, and 7 bases stayed unmatched. Germline CDR1 SGHRS, CDR2 YFSETQ. The CDR3 runs to 16 residues. CDR3 coding DNA: TGCGCCAGCAGCTTGGGGATAGGGACAGGGGCGGATACGCAGTATTTT. Its translation: CASSLGIGTGADTQYF.

Concerning this clonotype itself: At one boundary the junction diverges from the germline segment, which might be a read error. This sequence joins TRBV5-1 and TRBJ2-3; TRBD2 might be the D (5 bases). The germline CDR1 and CDR2 sequences are SGHRS and YFSETQ. This CDR3 spans 14 amino acids. Here the CDR3 DNA reads TGCGCCAACAGCTTGGATAGCGTGGGAGATACGCAGTATTTT. It codes for CANSLDSVGDTQYF. The variable domain in full, completed from reference TRBV5-1 and TRBJ2-3, reads KAGVTQTPRYLIKTRGQQVTLSCSPISGHRSVSWYQQTPGQGLQFLFEYFSETQRNKGNFPGRFSGRQFSNSRSEMNVSTLELGDSALYLCANSLDSVGDTQYFGPGTRLTVL.

The V and J genes are TRBV12-3 or TRBV12-4 and TRBJ2-1; D might be TRBD2 (6 bases). Between the trimmed V and J ends, which lost 5 bases and 0 bases, there was a span of 11 bases. The length of the CDR3 is 15 residues. The chain's CDR3 is CASSPRESSYNEQFF. The CDR3 nucleotides read TGTGCCAGCAGTCCTCGGGAGAGCTCCTACAATGAGCAGTTCTTC.

The V gene is TRBV10-3, the J gene TRBJ2-3; TRBD1 matches at 10 bases. CDR1 is ENHRY and CDR2 is SYGVKD in the germline V gene. The CDR3 has 15 residues. V lost 4 bases, J lost 4 bases, and 5 bases stayed unmatched. This CDR3 is CAISAGTGAPDTQYF. For the CDR3, the DNA is TGTGCCATCAGTGCGGGGACAGGGGCTCCAGATACGCAGTATTTT.

J is TRBJ2-3 and V is TRBV20-1, with D perhaps matching TRBD2 (5 bases). From germline, CDR1 is DFQATT and CDR2 SNEGSKA (reference sequence). V gave up 6 bases and J gave up 2 bases, with 15 bases separating them. This CDR3 contains 14 residues. This CDR3 reads CSAESGAATDTQYF. The DNA for the CDR3 is TGCAGTGCAGAGAGCGGAGCGGCCACAGATACGCAGTATTTT.

The chain joins TRBV7-2 to TRBJ2-7, with 12 bases that match TRBD2. Germline-derived CDR1 and CDR2 are SGHTA and FQGNSA. The CDR3 is 15 residues long. V dropped 4 bases and J dropped 3; count of bases not matched to a gene: 4. CDR3 nucleotides: TGTGCCAGCAGCTATACTAGCGGGGGGAACTACGAGCAGTACTTC. Protein product: CASSYTSGGNYEQYF.

This clonotype was recorded only once. The CDR3 sequence is CASSQGQGFEGYTF. The CDR3 nucleotides read TGCGCCAGCAGCCAAGGACAGGGCTTCGAAGGCTACACCTTC. The V call is TRBV4-1, the J call TRBJ1-2; 7 bases line up with TRBD1. In germline, CDR1 is MGHRA, CDR2 YSYEKL. This CDR3 has 14 residues. V lost 1 base and J lost 8; bases outside the gene matches: 7.

The CDR3 DNA is TGTGCCAGCAGTTTAGGCCTCACGAATCCCCCCGATACGCAGTATTTT. The encoded protein is CASSLGLTNPPDTQYF. The chain uses TRBV27 and TRBJ2-3; no clear D. The CDR3 extends over 16 amino acids. The V gene lost 2 bases and the J gene lost 6 bases, with 18 bases spanning the gap. Germline V gene sequence: CDR1 MNHEY, CDR2 SMNVEV (reference sequence).

The chain combines TRBV12-3 or TRBV12-4 with TRBJ2-2; TRBD2 agrees at 11 bases. The CDR3 is 16 amino acids. V shed 6 bases, J shed 0 bases, and the junction held 3 bases outside the gene matches. The CDR3 nucleotides read TGTGCCAGCAGCAGGGGACTAGCGGCGAACACCGGGGAGCTGTTTTTT. Translation: CASSRGLAANTGELFF.

The V gene is TRBV5-1, the J gene TRBJ1-5; D unresolved. V was clipped by 0 bases and J by 0 bases, with 4 bases between them. Per the germline V gene, CDR1 is SGHRS and CDR2 is YFSETQ. This CDR3 spans 14 amino acids. As DNA, the CDR3 is TGCGCCAGCAGCTTGGACAATAGCAATCAGCCCCAGCATTTT. Translating gives CASSLDNSNQPQHF. Using reference TRBV5-1 and TRBJ1-5 for the parts outside the CDR3, the full variable domain is KAGVTQTPRYLIKTRGQQVTLSCSPISGHRSVSWYQQTPGQGLQFLFEYFSETQRNKGNFPGRFSGRQFSNSRSEMNVSTLELGDSALYLCASSLDNSNQPQHFGDGTRLSIL.

The chain has TRBV2 and TRBJ2-7, with D possibly being TRBD1 (6 bases). In germline, CDR1 is SNHLY, CDR2 FYNNEI. The CDR3 totals 15 residues. Trimming stripped 9 bases from V and 0 bases from J, with 18 bases between. The CDR3 sequence: CASREQGLGSYEQYF. CDR3 sequence (DNA): TGTGCCAGTCGTGAACAGGGTCTAGGCTCCTACGAGCAGTACTTC.

This clonotype showed up many times. The V call is TRBV5-1, the J call TRBJ2-7; a weak D match, TRBD1 (5 bases). Germline V gene lookup returns CDR1 SGHRS and CDR2 YFSETQ. CDR3 length: 14 residues. Between the trimmed V and J ends, which lost 0 bases and 0 bases, there was a span of 7 bases. In DNA form, the CDR3 reads TGCGCCAGCAGCTTGGGACAGAGCTCCTACGAGCAGTACTTC. The encoded protein is CASSLGQSSYEQYF.

This clonotype appeared a few times. J is TRBJ1-4 and V is TRBV10-3, with D uncertain. V lost 3 bases and J lost 3, with 11 bases in between. Germline CDR1 reads ENHRY; CDR2 reads SYGVKD. There are 15 residues in the CDR3. The CDR3 here is CAISERVGPNEKLFF. The DNA of the CDR3 is TGTGCCATCAGTGAAAGGGTCGGGCCTAATGAAAAACTGTTTTTT.

V and J are TRBV5-1 and TRBJ2-7; D uncertain. Germline V lookup: CDR1 SGHRS, CDR2 YFSETQ. The CDR3 spans 15 residues. V shed 0 bases and J shed 0 bases, with 10 bases lying between them. The CDR3 sequence is CASSLDGLNSYEQYF. CDR3 DNA: TGCGCCAGCAGCTTGGACGGTTTAAACTCCTACGAGCAGTACTTC.

The chain uses TRBV2 and TRBJ2-7, with 7 bases aligning to TRBD1. V trimming: 5 bases; J trimming: 3 bases; junction bases outside the gene matches: 7. The length of the CDR3 is 14 residues. Per the germline V gene, CDR1 is SNHLY and CDR2 is FYNNEI. CDR3: CASSFGTEIYEQYF. DNA for the CDR3: TGTGCCAGCAGTTTTGGGACAGAGATCTACGAGCAGTACTTC.

The chain joins TRBV28 to TRBJ1-5; 7 nucleotides match TRBD1. V lost 6 bases, J lost 4 bases, and 6 bases stayed unmatched. Per the germline V gene, CDR1 is MDHEN and CDR2 is SYDVKM. The CDR3 extends over 14 amino acids. This chain's CDR3 is CASSRDSLNQPQHF. The CDR3 region has the DNA TGTGCCAGCAGCAGGGACAGTTTAAATCAGCCCCAGCATTTT.

The chain uses TRBV30 and TRBJ1-5; the D is unclear. V dropped 2 bases and J dropped 3 bases, with 11 bases sitting between them. The CDR3 contains 14 residues. CDR1 and CDR2 from the germline V gene are GTSNPN and SVGIG (reference sequence). The CDR3 here is CAWSTVLSNQPQHF. CDR3 DNA: TGTGCCTGGAGTACAGTCCTTTCCAATCAGCCCCAGCATTTT.

This rearrangement joins TRBV6-5 to TRBJ2-4; D may correspond to TRBD1 or TRBD2 (6 bases each). CDR1 MNHEY and CDR2 SVGAGI come from the germline V gene. V shed 7 bases and J shed 8 bases, with 18 bases lying between them. The CDR3 is 14 amino acids. The CDR3 bases are TGTGCCAGCACCACGGGGGCAGGGAGGTACATTCAGTACTTC. Its protein is CASTTGAGRYIQYF.

The chain carries TRBV27 and TRBJ1-6; no clear D. Trimming left V 4 bases short and J 10 bases short, with 17 bases between. Germline V lookup: CDR1 MNHEY, CDR2 SMNVEV (reference sequence). The CDR3 is made up of 15 amino acids. The CDR3 region has the DNA TGTGCCAGCAGTTGGACGCCCCCAAATAGGTCACCCCTCCACTTT. It yields the protein CASSWTPPNRSPLHF.

The rearrangement uses TRBV7-2 and TRBJ2-3; perhaps TRBD2 as D (7 bases). CDR3 length: 17 amino acids. From germline, CDR1 is SGHTA and CDR2 FQGNSA. The V and J ends lost 0 bases and 4 bases respectively, with 17 bases between them. CDR3 coding DNA: TGTGCCAGCAGCTTAGCGTCGAGGGGGGGCGGGGCAGATACGCAGTATTTT. Protein product: CASSLASRGGGADTQYF.

The chain carries TRBV6-5 and TRBJ1-2; TRBD1 matches at 8 bases. This CDR3 region has 14 residues. Per the germline V gene, CDR1 is MNHEY and CDR2 is SVGAGI. After removal of 5 bases from V and 4 bases from J, the junction contained 6 bases not matched to a gene. The CDR3: CASSDGQGTYGYTF. CDR3 coding DNA: TGTGCCAGCAGTGACGGACAGGGAACCTATGGCTACACCTTC.

The chain combines TRBV7-9 with TRBJ2-1; 8 bases line up with TRBD2. This CDR3 has 18 amino acids. Germline V gene lookup returns CDR1 SEHNR and CDR2 FQNEAQ (reference sequence). V gave up 1 base and J gave up 2 bases; unmatched junction bases: 10. CDR3: CASSLVHAGGPPYNEQFF. Written as DNA, the CDR3 is TGTGCCAGCAGCTTAGTTCATGCGGGGGGACCCCCCTACAATGAGCAGTTCTTC. The whole variable domain, filled in from reference TRBV7-9 and TRBJ2-1, reads DTGVSQNPRHKITKRGQNVTFRCDPISEHNRLYWYRQTLGQGPEFLTYFQNEAQLEKSRLLSDRFSAERPKGSFSTLEIQRTEQGDSAMYLCASSLVHAGGPPYNEQFFGPGTRLTVL.

The rearrangement links TRBV7-9 to TRBJ1-1; possible D gene TRBD1, 5 bases. Germline V gene sequence: CDR1 SEHNR, CDR2 FQNEAQ (reference sequence). V was pared by 5 bases and J by 3 bases, with 19 bases between. This CDR3 has 16 residues. The CDR3 reads CASSTSYGGRDTEAFF. CDR3 nucleotide sequence: TGTGCCAGCAGCACGAGTTATGGGGGTAGGGACACTGAAGCTTTCTTT.

This clonotype was recorded a few times. J is TRBJ2-1 and V is TRBV3-1, with 16 nucleotides matching TRBD2. This CDR3 has 18 amino acids. Germline V gene data show CDR1 as LGHDT and CDR2 as YNNKEL (reference sequence). The V segment lost 6 bases and the J segment 7 bases; nucleotides outside the gene matches: 12. CDR3 sequence reads: CASSPAPLGLAGGNEQFF. CDR3 in DNA: TGTGCCAGCAGTCCCGCACCTCTGGGACTAGCGGGGGGGAATGAGCAGTTCTTC.

The gene calls are TRBV9 and TRBJ1-5, with D maybe TRBD1 (5 bases). This CDR3 region has 15 residues. Germline V gene sequence: CDR1 SGDLS, CDR2 YYNGEE. V was pared by 0 bases and J by 3 bases, with 10 bases between. CDR3 residues: CASSVEGGVNQPQHF. The CDR3 DNA follows: TGTGCCAGCAGCGTAGAGGGAGGGGTCAATCAGCCCCAGCATTTT.

The rearrangement links TRBV2 to TRBJ1-5; no clear D gene. The CDR3 length is 14 residues. V lost 1 base and J 2 bases, leaving 6 bases between the germline ends. Looked up from germline, CDR1 is SNHLY and CDR2 is FYNNEI. This chain's CDR3 is CASSEGGRNQPQHF. CDR3 nucleotides: TGTGCCAGCAGTGAAGGGGGTCGCAATCAGCCCCAGCATTTT.

V usage is TRBV6-5 and J usage is TRBJ1-2, with TRBD1 as a possible D gene (5 bases). The CDR3 is 13 amino acids. Germline CDR1 MNHEY, CDR2 SVGAGI. The germline V and J ends were trimmed by 2 bases and 4 bases, with 8 bases remaining between them. CDR3 protein: CASSYGGTYGYTF. For the CDR3, the DNA is TGTGCCAGCAGTTACGGCGGGACCTATGGCTACACCTTC.

The V gene is TRBV5-1, the J gene TRBJ2-1, with 7 bases matching TRBD1. Germline CDR1 SGHRS, CDR2 YFSETQ. J gave up 3 bases and V 1 base, and 7 bases lay outside the gene matches. The length of the CDR3 is 16 residues. CDR3 coding DNA: TGCGCCAGCAGCTTGTTCGGAGACAGGGACTACAATGAGCAGTTCTTC. Translation: CASSLFGDRDYNEQFF. The complete variable domain, with remaining parts taken from reference TRBV5-1 and TRBJ2-1, reads KAGVTQTPRYLIKTRGQQVTLSCSPISGHRSVSWYQQTPGQGLQFLFEYFSETQRNKGNFPGRFSGRQFSNSRSEMNVSTLELGDSALYLCASSLFGDRDYNEQFFGPGTRLTVL.

This clonotype was counted a few times. The chain uses TRBV20-1 and TRBJ2-3, with TRBD2 identical over 12 bases. Trimming removed 4 bases from V and 6 bases from J; junction bases left unmatched: 8. Germline loops: CDR1 DFQATT, CDR2 SNEGSKA (reference sequence). The CDR3 is made up of 15 amino acids. The chain's CDR3 is CSAIHLAGGPDTQYF. The CDR3 nucleotides read TGCAGTGCTATCCACCTAGCGGGGGGGCCGGATACGCAGTATTTT.